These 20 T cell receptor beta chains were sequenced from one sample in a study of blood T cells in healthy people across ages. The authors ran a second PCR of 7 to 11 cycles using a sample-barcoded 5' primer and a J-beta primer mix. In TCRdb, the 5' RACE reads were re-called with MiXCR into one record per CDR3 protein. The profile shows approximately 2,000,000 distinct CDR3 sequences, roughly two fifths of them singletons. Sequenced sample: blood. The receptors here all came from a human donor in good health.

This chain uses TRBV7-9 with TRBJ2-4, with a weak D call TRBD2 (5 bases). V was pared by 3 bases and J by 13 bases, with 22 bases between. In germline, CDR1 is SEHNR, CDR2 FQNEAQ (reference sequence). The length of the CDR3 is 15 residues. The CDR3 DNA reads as TGTGCCAGCAGCTTGGGCGGGCCCACGCCGCGTGGGCAGTACTTC. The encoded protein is CASSLGGPTPRGQYF.

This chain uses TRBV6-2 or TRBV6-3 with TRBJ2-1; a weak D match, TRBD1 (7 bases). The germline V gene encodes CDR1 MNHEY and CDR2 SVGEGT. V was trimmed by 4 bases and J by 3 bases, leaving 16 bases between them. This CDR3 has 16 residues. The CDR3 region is CASSSGGSGGYNEQFF. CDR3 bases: TGTGCCAGCAGTTCTGGGGGGTCAGGGGGCTACAATGAGCAGTTCTTC.

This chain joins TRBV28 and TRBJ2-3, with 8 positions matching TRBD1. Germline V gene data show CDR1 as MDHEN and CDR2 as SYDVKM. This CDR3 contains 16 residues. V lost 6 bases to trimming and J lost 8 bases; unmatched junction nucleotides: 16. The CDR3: CASSVPAVPDRGTQYF. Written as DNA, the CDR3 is TGTGCCAGCAGCGTCCCCGCAGTGCCCGACAGGGGTACGCAGTATTTT.

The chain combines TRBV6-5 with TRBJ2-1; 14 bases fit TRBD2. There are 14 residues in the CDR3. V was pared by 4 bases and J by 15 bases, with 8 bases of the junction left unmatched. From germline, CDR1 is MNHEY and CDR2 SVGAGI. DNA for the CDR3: TGTGCCAGCAGTTCCCGGACTAGCGGGGGGAAGAGGTTCTTC. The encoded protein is CASSSRTSGGKRFF.

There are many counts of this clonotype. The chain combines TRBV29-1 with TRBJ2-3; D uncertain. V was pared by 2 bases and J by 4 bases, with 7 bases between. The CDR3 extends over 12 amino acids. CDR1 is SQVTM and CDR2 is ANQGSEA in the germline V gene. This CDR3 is CSVESAADTQYF. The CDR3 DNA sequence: TGCAGCGTTGAATCGGCCGCAGATACGCAGTATTTT.

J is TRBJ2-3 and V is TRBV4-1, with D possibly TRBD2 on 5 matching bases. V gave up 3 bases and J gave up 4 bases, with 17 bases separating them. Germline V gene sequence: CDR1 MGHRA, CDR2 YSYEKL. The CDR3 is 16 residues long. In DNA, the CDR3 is TGCGCCAGCAGCCATACTGGGCCCTCTAGCCCAGATACGCAGTATTTT. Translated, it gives CASSHTGPSSPDTQYF.

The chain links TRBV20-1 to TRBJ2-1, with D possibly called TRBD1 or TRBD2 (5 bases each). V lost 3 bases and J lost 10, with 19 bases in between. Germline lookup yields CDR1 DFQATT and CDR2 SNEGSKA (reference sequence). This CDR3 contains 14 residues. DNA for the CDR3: TGCAGTGCTAGTTCATCGGGGCTCCCCGCCGAGCAGTTCTTC. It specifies CSASSSGLPAEQFF.

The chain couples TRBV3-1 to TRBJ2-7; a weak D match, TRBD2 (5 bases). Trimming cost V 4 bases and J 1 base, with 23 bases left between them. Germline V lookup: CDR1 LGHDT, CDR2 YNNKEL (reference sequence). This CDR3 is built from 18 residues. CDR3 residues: CASSLRRRGHLPSYEQYF. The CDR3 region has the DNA TGTGCCAGCAGCCTTCGACGCCGGGGTCACCTACCTTCCTACGAGCAGTACTTC.

CDR3: CASSLEKLTYGYTF. CDR3 bases: TGTGCCAGCAGCTTAGAGAAACTAACTTATGGCTACACCTTC. V gene TRBV7-2 combines with J gene TRBJ1-2; D is ambiguous. Germline values: CDR1 SGHTA, CDR2 FQGNSA. Trimming left V 1 base short and J 5 bases short, with 11 bases between. This CDR3 comprises 14 residues. The full variable domain, completed using reference TRBV7-2 and TRBJ1-2, is GAGVSQSPSNKVTEKGKDVELRCDPISGHTALYWYRQSLGQGLEFLIYFQGNSAPDKSGLPSDRFSAERTGGSVSTLTIQRTQQEDSAVYLCASSLEKLTYGYTFGSGTRLTVV.

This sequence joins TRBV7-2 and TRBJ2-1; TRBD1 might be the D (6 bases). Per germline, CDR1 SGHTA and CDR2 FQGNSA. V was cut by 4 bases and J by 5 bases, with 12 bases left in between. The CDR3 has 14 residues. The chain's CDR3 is CASSSGTMNNEQFF. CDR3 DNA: TGTGCCAGCAGCTCAGGGACAATGAACAATGAGCAGTTCTTC.

CDR3 loop: CASKPRTGIFEKLFF. The CDR3 DNA reads as TGTGCCAGCAAACCGCGGACAGGGATTTTTGAAAAACTGTTTTTT. The chain employs TRBV27 and TRBJ1-4; 8 bases agree with TRBD1. V lost 7 bases, J lost 7 bases, and 11 bases stayed unmatched. Germline loops: CDR1 MNHEY, CDR2 SMNVEV (reference sequence). CDR3 length equals 15 residues.

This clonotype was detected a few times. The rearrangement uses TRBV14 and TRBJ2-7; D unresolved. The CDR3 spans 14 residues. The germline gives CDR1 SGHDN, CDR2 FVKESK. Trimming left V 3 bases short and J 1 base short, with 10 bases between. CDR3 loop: CASSHWGPSYEQYF. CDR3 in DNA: TGTGCCAGCAGCCACTGGGGTCCTTCCTACGAGCAGTACTTC.

The CDR3 DNA follows: TGTGCCAGCAGCCTCAGGACAGGCCTTTATTCACCCCTCCACTTT. Translated, it gives CASSLRTGLYSPLHF. The rearrangement joins TRBV14 to TRBJ1-6; 7 nucleotides line up with TRBD1. CDR1 SGHDN and CDR2 FVKESK come from the germline V gene. The CDR3 runs 15 residues. Trimming cost V 4 bases and J 8 bases; bases outside gene matches: 8. The full variable domain, with the rest looked up from reference TRBV14 and TRBJ1-6, is EAGVTQFPSHSVIEKGQTVTLRCDPISGHDNLYWYRRVMGKEIKFLLHFVKESKQDESGMPNNRFLAERTGGTYSTLKVQPAELEDSGVYFCASSLRTGLYSPLHFGNGTRLTVT.

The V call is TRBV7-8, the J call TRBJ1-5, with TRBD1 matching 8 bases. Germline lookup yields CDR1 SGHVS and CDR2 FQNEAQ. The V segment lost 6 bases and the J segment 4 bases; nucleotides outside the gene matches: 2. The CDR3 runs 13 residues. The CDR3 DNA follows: TGTGCCAGCAGGGACAGGGAGAATCAGCCCCAGCATTTT. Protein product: CASRDRENQPQHF.

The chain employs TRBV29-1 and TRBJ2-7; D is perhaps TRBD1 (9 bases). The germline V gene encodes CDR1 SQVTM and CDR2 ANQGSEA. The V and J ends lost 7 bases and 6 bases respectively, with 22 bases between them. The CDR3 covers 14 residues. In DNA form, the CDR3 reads TGCAGCGCCAGAAGCGGGGGACAGGGAAGCGAGCAGTACTTC. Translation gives CSARSGGQGSEQYF.

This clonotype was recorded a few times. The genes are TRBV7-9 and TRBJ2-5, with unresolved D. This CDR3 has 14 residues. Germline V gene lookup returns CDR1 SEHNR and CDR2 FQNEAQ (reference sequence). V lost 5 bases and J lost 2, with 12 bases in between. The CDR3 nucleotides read TGTGCCAGCAGCCTAGTTGAACTACAAGAGACCCAGTACTTC. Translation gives CASSLVELQETQYF.

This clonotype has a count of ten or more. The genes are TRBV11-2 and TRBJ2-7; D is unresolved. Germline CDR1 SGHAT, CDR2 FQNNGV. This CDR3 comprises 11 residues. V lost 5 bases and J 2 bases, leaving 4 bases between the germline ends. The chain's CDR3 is CASSITYEQYF. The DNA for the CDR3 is TGTGCCAGCAGCATCACCTACGAGCAGTACTTC.

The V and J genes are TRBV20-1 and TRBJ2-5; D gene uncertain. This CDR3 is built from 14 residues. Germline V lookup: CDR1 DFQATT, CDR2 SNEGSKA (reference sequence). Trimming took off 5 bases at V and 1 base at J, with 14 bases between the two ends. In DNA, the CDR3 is TGCAGTGCTGGAGCTCTGACCATCCAAGAGACCCAGTACTTC. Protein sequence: CSAGALTIQETQYF.

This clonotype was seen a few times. Written as DNA, the CDR3 is TGTGCCAGCAGCTTTCTGACAGGGGTTGGCTACAATGAGCAGTTCTTC. Its protein is CASSFLTGVGYNEQFF. V is TRBV11-2 and J is TRBJ2-1; 8 bases match TRBD1. V was pared by 3 bases and J by 3 bases, with 7 bases of the junction left unmatched. The germline gives CDR1 SGHAT, CDR2 FQNNGV. The CDR3 consists of 16 residues.

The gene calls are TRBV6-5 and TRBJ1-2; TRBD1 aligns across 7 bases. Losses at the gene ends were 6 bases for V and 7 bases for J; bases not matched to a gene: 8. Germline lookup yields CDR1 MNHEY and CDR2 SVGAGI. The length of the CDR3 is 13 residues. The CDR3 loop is CASSIGQVAGYTF. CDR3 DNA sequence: TGTGCCAGCAGCATCGGACAGGTCGCTGGCTACACCTTC.